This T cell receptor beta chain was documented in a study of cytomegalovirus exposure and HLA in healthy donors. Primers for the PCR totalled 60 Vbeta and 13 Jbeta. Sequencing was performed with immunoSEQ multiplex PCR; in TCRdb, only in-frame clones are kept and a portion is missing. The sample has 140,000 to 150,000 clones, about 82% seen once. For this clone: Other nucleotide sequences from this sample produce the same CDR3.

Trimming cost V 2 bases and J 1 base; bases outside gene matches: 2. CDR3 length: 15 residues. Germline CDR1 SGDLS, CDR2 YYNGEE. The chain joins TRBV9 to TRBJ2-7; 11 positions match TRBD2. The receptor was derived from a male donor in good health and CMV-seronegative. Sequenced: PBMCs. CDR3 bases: TGTGCCAGCAGCGTTGGGACTAGCGGATCCTACGAGCAGTACTTC. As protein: CASSVGTSGSYEQYF.